The rows below give T cell receptor beta chains drawn from one sample of a study of early T cells in non-severe SARS-CoV-2 infection. TCRdb processed the 5' RACE reads anew with MiXCR; each CDR3 protein has one entry. The sample has under 85,000 distinct CDR3 sequences, 14% seen once; the top ten hold around 9.9%. The specimen sequenced was whole blood. The receptors stem from an adult who was a healthcare worker with PCR-confirmed SARS-CoV-2 infection or an uninfected control (not recorded which). CDR3s include the opening cysteine and the closing phenylalanine or tryptophan. A D gene is named only where the DNA matches it firmly. Not every row has a clone size; where given, it reads once, few, many or a size class.

>TRBD2|TRBJ2-5|TRBV20-1|-
TGCAGTGCTAGCGCAGGGTTGGGACTAGGGGAGACCCAGTACTTC
CSASAGLGLGETQYF
>-|TRBJ2-1|TRBV9|many
TGTGCCAGCAGCGTAGGAACGGGTGGGTACAATGAGCAGTTCTTC
CASSVGTGGYNEQFF
>-|TRBJ2-7|TRBV2|-
TGTGCCAGCCTAGATCACCTCGGGACGGTGTACGAGCAGTACTTC
CASLDHLGTVYEQYF
>-|TRBJ1-5|TRBV28|many
TGTGCCAGCAGCCCCGCGGGGGGCAGCAATCAGCCCCAGCATTTT
CASSPAGGSNQPQHF
>-|TRBJ2-5|TRBV7-2|-
TGTGCCAGCAGCTTAGAGGTGGGGGAGGAGACCCAGTACTTC
CASSLEVGEETQYF
>TRBD1|TRBJ1-5|TRBV2|many
TGTGCCAGCAGCTACAGGACAGGGCTTTATCAGCCCCAGCATTTT
CASSYRTGLYQPQHF
>TRBD2|TRBJ2-5|TRBV3-1|few
TGTGCCAGCAGCCAAGACCCTCCGGGGGGGGGCTTAAAGACCCAGTACTTC
CASSQDPPGGGLKTQYF
>-|TRBJ2-3|TRBV6-1|-
TGTGCCAACAGTGAACGGGTCCACTTATTTAGCACAGATACGCAGTATTTT
CANSERVHLFSTDTQYF
>TRBD1|TRBJ2-7|TRBV11-1|-
TGTGCCAGCAGCTTAGACTCCGGGACAGGGGGCTACGAGCAGTACTTC
CASSLDSGTGGYEQYF
>-|TRBJ1-1|TRBV7-2|-
TGTGCCAGCAGCCCCCGGCCACAGGGAAGGACTGAAGCTTTCTTT
CASSPRPQGRTEAFF
>-|TRBJ2-5|TRBV3-1|-
TGTGCCAGCAGCCAGGCGGTGGAGACCCAGTACTTC
CASSQAVETQYF
>-|TRBJ1-1|TRBV18|few
TGTGCCAGCTCACCTGGGAGGGACACTGAAGCTTTCTTT
CASSPGRDTEAFF
>-|TRBJ2-3|TRBV7-8|many
TGTGCCAGCAGCTTAGGGGAGACAGCGACAGATACGCAGTATTTT
CASSLGETATDTQYF
>-|TRBJ1-5|TRBV6-1|few
TGTGCCAGCAGTGTGAACGGCCGCATCGGGGGTCAGCCCCAGCATTTT
CASSVNGRIGGQPQHF
>-|TRBJ1-6|TRBV10-3|-
TGTGCCATCAGTGAGTTCTCGAATTCACCCCTCCACTTT
CAISEFSNSPLHF
>TRBD2|TRBJ2-1|TRBV7-6|many
TGTGCCAGCAGCTTAGAATTCGACCGCGGGGGGTACAATGAGCAGTTCTTC
CASSLEFDRGGYNEQFF
>-|TRBJ2-7|TRBV6-5|few
TGTGCCAGCAGTTACAACCCGGGGGCTGCTAGGTACGAGCAGTACTTC
CASSYNPGAARYEQYF
>-|TRBJ2-2|TRBV6-1|many
TGTGCCAGCAGTGATTCCGGGTACAGAGGGACCGGGGAGCTGTTTTTT
CASSDSGYRGTGELFF
>-|TRBJ2-5|TRBV11-2|-
TGTGCCAGCAGCTTAGGATGGGGCAAGGGAGAGACCCAGTACTTC
CASSLGWGKGETQYF
>-|TRBJ1-1|TRBV7-9|few
TGTGCCAGCAGCTTAGGGGTAAGGGGCCTCATGAACACTGAAGCTTTCTTT
CASSLGVRGLMNTEAFF
>TRBD2|TRBJ2-7|TRBV9|few
TGTGCCAGCAGCGGGGGACTAGCGGTCGAGCAGTACTTC
CASSGGLAVEQYF
>TRBD2|TRBJ2-7|TRBV28|-
TGTGCCAGCTTCAAAGCGGGGGCCCTCTACGAGCAGTACTTC
CASFKAGALYEQYF
>-|TRBJ1-2|TRBV30|-
TGTGCCTGGAGACCCACAGGGAGCTATGGCTACACCTTC
CAWRPTGSYGYTF
>-|TRBJ1-1|TRBV3-2|few
TGTGCCAGCAGCCAAGGTTGGAGGGAAGGGAAACCCGTCAACACTGAAGCTTTCTTT
CASSQGWREGKPVNTEAFF
>TRBD1|TRBJ1-6|TRBV25-1|many
TGTGCCAGCAGTGACCCCAGGACAGGTGCTTCACCCCTCCACTTT
CASSDPRTGASPLHF
>-|TRBJ1-2|TRBV12-3/TRBV12-4|many
TGTGCCAGCAGTTTGTCCTCTGGCTACACCTTC
CASSLSSGYTF
>-|TRBJ2-3|TRBV12-3/TRBV12-4|-
TGTGCCAGCAGTGTCGGGGGCCGGGGAGATACGCAGTATTTT
CASSVGGRGDTQYF
>-|TRBJ1-2|TRBV5-5|-
TGTGCCAGCAGCTTGGCCGTCGGGACAAGCTATGGCTACACCTTC
CASSLAVGTSYGYTF
>-|TRBJ2-7|TRBV3-1|few
TGTGCCAGCAGCCCCAGCGCTCACGCAACCTACGAGCAGTACTTC
CASSPSAHATYEQYF
>-|TRBJ2-4|TRBV25-1|-
TGTGCCAGCAGTGAACTCGCGGGTGGCAAAAACATTCAGTACTTC
CASSELAGGKNIQYF
>-|TRBJ1-1|TRBV7-6|few
TGTGCCAGCAGCTCGTACAGAATTACTGAAGCTTTCTTT
CASSSYRITEAFF
>-|TRBJ1-5|TRBV6-6|many
TGTGCCAGCAGTTACTCGGTCCTTCCCCCGCCCCAGCATTTT
CASSYSVLPPPQHF
>-|TRBJ1-1|TRBV28|-
TGTGCCAGCAGTTTAAGAACTGAAGCTTTCTTT
CASSLRTEAFF
>-|TRBJ2-5|TRBV14|few
TGTGCCAGCAGCCTCTCCTCTGCGCGGGCCCAGTACTTC
CASSLSSARAQYF
>TRBD1|TRBJ1-1|TRBV5-1|few
TGCGCCAGCAGCTTGGTATGGGGACAGATGAACACTGAAGCTTTCTTT
CASSLVWGQMNTEAFF
>-|TRBJ1-2|TRBV28|once
TGTGCCAGCGTGGACGGACGGAACTATGGCTACACCTTC
CASVDGRNYGYTF
>-|TRBJ2-7|TRBV2|many
TGTGCCAGCAGTGAAGCGCTCTTAGGATCTAGAGCCTACGAGCAGTACTTC
CASSEALLGSRAYEQYF
>-|TRBJ2-3|TRBV20-1|few
TGCAGTGCTAGAGATCAACCCCCTGGAGATACGCAGTATTTT
CSARDQPPGDTQYF
>TRBD1|TRBJ1-1|TRBV13|-
TGTGCCAGCAGTCCTTCAGGGCAGGGGGAAACTGAAGCTTTCTTT
CASSPSGQGETEAFF
>TRBD1|TRBJ1-2|TRBV30|-
TGTGCCTGGGAACAGGGGTCCTATGGCTACACCTTC
CAWEQGSYGYTF
>-|TRBJ2-7|TRBV6-2/TRBV6-3|-
TGTGCCAGCGGTGCCGGGACAACTCTCTCCTACGAGCAGTACTTC
CASGAGTTLSYEQYF
>-|TRBJ1-1|TRBV27|-
TGTGCCAGCAGTTTATCCCGACAGAACACTGAAGCTTTCTTT
CASSLSRQNTEAFF
>-|TRBJ2-7|TRBV11-2|few
TGTGCCAGCAGCTTAGATGGGCAACCTGCCTTCGAGCAGTACTTC
CASSLDGQPAFEQYF
>TRBD1|TRBJ2-7|TRBV20-1|few
TGCAGTGCTAGAGGCCCGGACAGGGTCCGAAACGAGCAGTACTTC
CSARGPDRVRNEQYF
>-|TRBJ2-7|TRBV5-4|-
TGTGCCAGCAGCTTTGAGCGGCATTCCTACGAGCAGTACTTC
CASSFERHSYEQYF